What follows are 7 T cell receptor beta chains derived from one specimen sequenced in a study of naive and memory T cell subsets. An equimolar mix of two oligonucleotides served as the beta constant-region primer for TRBC1 and TRBC2. Four rounds of PCR amplified the ligated cDNA using nested alpha and beta constant-region primers plus SP2. Each CDR3 protein gets one entry after TCRdb re-called the UMI-ligation and nested PCR reads with MiXCR. In the table there are 120,000 or so distinct CDR3 sequences, roughly 32% of which are singletons. What was sequenced was central memory CD4+ T cells from blood. The origin of the receptors is a human donor in good health.

This clonotype was recorded a few times. The rearrangement joins TRBV20-1 to TRBJ2-7; 7 bases fit TRBD2. Per germline, CDR1 DFQATT and CDR2 SNEGSKA (reference sequence). Germline trimming cut 6 bases from V and 3 bases from J; bases unmatched to any gene: 11. This CDR3 has 14 amino acids. The CDR3 here is CSAYPGGKHYEQYF. CDR3 coding DNA: TGCAGTGCCTATCCGGGAGGTAAACACTACGAGCAGTACTTC.

This clonotype was counted only a few times. The chain is built from TRBV5-4 and TRBJ2-7; D is possibly TRBD1 or TRBD2 (6 bases each). With 2 bases removed from V and 3 bases from J, the gap between germline ends came to 9 bases. This CDR3 comprises 13 residues. Germline V gives CDR1 SGHNT, CDR2 YYREEE (reference sequence). The CDR3 spells CASSLGGIYEQYF. The CDR3 nucleotides read TGTGCCAGCAGCTTAGGGGGGATCTACGAGCAGTACTTC.

The rearrangement links TRBV15 to TRBJ2-1; 7 bases fit TRBD2. The germline CDR1 and CDR2 sequences are LNHNV and YYDKDF (reference sequence). This CDR3 comprises 15 residues. V gave up 1 base and J gave up 9 bases; unmatched junction bases: 9. Here the CDR3 DNA reads TGTGCCACCAGCAGAGGCTCCTCGCGGGAGTCTGAGCAGTTCTTC. Protein: CATSRGSSRESEQFF.

This chain connects TRBV7-9 to TRBJ2-1; 7 bases match TRBD2. This CDR3 spans 14 amino acids. In germline, CDR1 is SEHNR, CDR2 FQNEAQ (reference sequence). The J segment lost 9 bases and the V segment lost 4 bases, leaving 9 bases of the junction unmatched. This chain's CDR3 is CASSSPAGVGEQFF. CDR3 sequence (DNA): TGTGCCAGCAGCTCCCCGGCGGGAGTCGGTGAGCAGTTCTTC. Full variable domain (rest looked up from reference TRBV7-9 and TRBJ2-1): DTGVSQNPRHKITKRGQNVTFRCDPISEHNRLYWYRQTLGQGPEFLTYFQNEAQLEKSRLLSDRFSAERPKGSFSTLEIQRTEQGDSAMYLCASSSPAGVGEQFFGPGTRLTVL.

There are a few counts of this clonotype. The V and J genes are TRBV28 and TRBJ1-5; 7 nucleotides match TRBD1. The CDR3 has 15 residues. Looked up from germline, CDR1 is MDHEN and CDR2 is SYDVKM. After removal of 6 bases from V and 2 bases from J, the junction contained 7 bases not matched to a gene. In nucleotides, the CDR3 is TGTGCCAGCAGCGGTGAGGGGGCCGGCAATCAGCCCCAGCATTTT. This encodes CASSGEGAGNQPQHF. The complete variable domain, with remaining parts taken from reference TRBV28 and TRBJ1-5, reads DVKVTQSSRYLVKRTGEKVFLECVQDMDHENMFWYRQDPGLGLRLIYFSYDVKMKEKGDIPEGYSVSREKKERFSLILESASTNQTSMYLCASSGEGAGNQPQHFGDGTRLSIL.

This clonotype has ten or more counts. J is TRBJ1-1 and V is TRBV11-2; the D is unclear. The V gene's germline CDR1 is SGHAT and CDR2 FQNNGV. The V end was cut by 5 bases, the J end by 0 bases, with 7 bases between. This CDR3 has 13 amino acids. This CDR3 is CASSDDVNTEAFF. The DNA of the CDR3 is TGTGCCAGCAGCGATGACGTGAACACTGAAGCTTTCTTT.

As to this clonotype: This may come from a read error, since a much larger clone is one base off. This chain uses TRBV7-9 with TRBJ1-4; the D gene is possibly TRBD1 (6 bases). CDR1 is SEHNR, CDR2 FQNEAQ, per germline (reference sequence). The CDR3 runs 17 residues. The ends were cut back, 4 bases at V and 6 bases at J, with 21 bases in the middle. In DNA, the CDR3 is TGTGCCAGCAGCTCTACCCCCTCCGACAGGATTGATGAAAAACTGTTTTTT. Translation gives CASSSTPSDRIDEKLFF.